A selection of T cell receptor beta chains follows, all from one sample in a study of blood T cell repertoires in COVID-19. Method: immunoSEQ multiplex PCR; TCRdb's copy keeps in-frame clones and lacks some. Of approximately 240,000 clones detected, 75% to 95% appear once; the ten largest clones hold under 2.5%. Source material: PBMCs or T cells enriched from blood (not recorded which). The receptors here all came from a woman aged 18 to 35 who had recovered from COVID-19. Both conserved end residues are part of each CDR3. A D gene is named only where the DNA matches it firmly. Clone size is given for some rows only: seen once, a few or many times, or a class if the clone is expanded.

size: -; J: TRBJ2-1; V: TRBV12-5; D: TRBD2; DNA: TGTGCTAGTGGTTTGACCACTAGCGGGGGCCGTCTTTACAATGAGCAGTTCTTC; CDR3: CASGLTTSGGRLYNEQFF
size: -; J: TRBJ1-1; V: TRBV18; D: -; DNA: TGTGCCAGCTCAGTCGGGGGGACTGAAGCTTTCTTT; CDR3: CASSVGGTEAFF
size: -; J: TRBJ1-1; V: TRBV7-8; D: -; DNA: TGTGCCAGCAGCTTACCGGCAGGATCGAACACTGAAGCTTTCTTT; CDR3: CASSLPAGSNTEAFF
size: -; J: TRBJ2-1; V: TRBV28; D: -; DNA: TGTGCCAGCAGTTCACACCGACAGTTCAACTCCTACAATGAGCAGTTCTTC; CDR3: CASSSHRQFNSYNEQFF
size: -; J: TRBJ1-1; V: TRBV29-1; D: TRBD1; DNA: TGCAGCGTTAAACAGGGGGCAGGGGAAGCTTTCTTT; CDR3: CSVKQGAGEAFF
size: -; J: TRBJ1-1; V: TRBV5-8; D: -; DNA: TGTGCCAGCAGCTACCAGGGGAACACTGAAGCTTTCTTT; CDR3: CASSYQGNTEAFF
size: -; J: TRBJ2-3; V: TRBV7-8; D: TRBD2; DNA: TGTGCCAGCAGCGCCCGGGAGGCAGATACGCAGTATTTT; CDR3: CASSAREADTQYF
size: -; J: TRBJ2-3; V: TRBV9; D: -; DNA: TGTGCCAGCAGCGTAGGACAGATCACAGATACGCAGTATTTT; CDR3: CASSVGQITDTQYF
size: -; J: TRBJ2-1; V: TRBV28; D: -; DNA: TGTGCCAGCAGTTTACGCCCGGACTATTCCTCCTACAATGAGCAGTTCTTC; CDR3: CASSLRPDYSSYNEQFF
size: -; J: TRBJ2-2; V: TRBV12-5; D: -; DNA: TGTGCTAGTGGTTTGACAACAGGGATCGGGGAGCTGTTTTTT; CDR3: CASGLTTGIGELFF
size: -; J: TRBJ2-1; V: TRBV19; D: TRBD2; DNA: TGTGCCAGTAGTATCGCTAGCGGGACCTACAATGAGCAGTTCTTC; CDR3: CASSIASGTYNEQFF
size: -; J: TRBJ1-1; V: TRBV28; D: TRBD1; DNA: TGTGCCAGCAATTCCATAGGGGGCGATGGAACTGAAGCTTTCTTT; CDR3: CASNSIGGDGTEAFF
size: -; J: TRBJ2-1; V: TRBV10-1; D: TRBD1; DNA: TGCGCCAGCAGCCGGGACAGAACCTACAATGAGCAGTTCTTC; CDR3: CASSRDRTYNEQFF
size: -; J: TRBJ1-1; V: TRBV27; D: -; DNA: TGTGCCAGCAGTTTATCCTTCACAGGGTTTTTCGGTGAAGCTTTCTTT; CDR3: CASSLSFTGFFGEAFF
size: -; J: TRBJ1-1; V: TRBV2; D: TRBD1; DNA: TGTGCCAGCAGTGGGACAGGGGGGTACACTGAAGCTTTCTTT; CDR3: CASSGTGGYTEAFF
size: once; J: TRBJ1-2; V: TRBV2; D: -; DNA: TGTGCCAGCAATGGAGGGGCTGTTATGGGCTACACCTTC; CDR3: CASNGGAVMGYTF
size: -; J: TRBJ1-5; V: TRBV19; D: TRBD1; DNA: TGTGCCAGTATCTTCTCGGCAGGGGGACAGCCCCAGCATTTT; CDR3: CASIFSAGGQPQHF
size: -; J: TRBJ1-2; V: TRBV2; D: -; DNA: TGTGCCAGCACCATGGGGGCAGGCACACAACTCTATGGCTACACCTTC; CDR3: CASTMGAGTQLYGYTF
size: -; J: TRBJ2-3; V: TRBV7-9; D: TRBD2; DNA: TGTGCCAGCAGCCAGATAGGGACTAGCGGGAGAAGAGATACGCAGTATTTT; CDR3: CASSQIGTSGRRDTQYF
size: -; J: TRBJ1-2; V: TRBV11-3; D: -; DNA: TGTGCCCTCCTATCTTTCTATGGCTACACCTTC; CDR3: CALLSFYGYTF
size: -; J: TRBJ1-2; V: TRBV18; D: -; DNA: TGTGCCAGCTCCCGGAGGCCCGGCGGGGGCTACACCTTC; CDR3: CASSRRPGGGYTF
size: once; J: TRBJ1-3; V: TRBV7-7; D: -; DNA: TGTGCTAGCAGCCGGGACCTGGGGGCCGGAAACACCATATATTTT; CDR3: CASSRDLGAGNTIYF
size: -; J: TRBJ2-1; V: TRBV19; D: TRBD2; DNA: TGTGCCAGTAGTTCCCCGCCGGGACTATCACCACACTACAATGAGCAGTTCTTC; CDR3: CASSSPPGLSPHYNEQFF
size: -; J: TRBJ1-2; V: TRBV7-2; D: -; DNA: TGTGCCTCGAACTATGGCTACACCTTC; CDR3: CASNYGYTF
size: -; J: TRBJ1-1; V: TRBV27; D: TRBD1; DNA: TGTGCCAGCAGTCAGGGGGCGCGGAACACTGAAGCTTTCTTT; CDR3: CASSQGARNTEAFF
size: -; J: TRBJ1-5; V: TRBV6-2/TRBV6-3; D: -; DNA: TGTGCCAGCAGTTATGACGGGGGAAATCAGCCCCAGCATTTT; CDR3: CASSYDGGNQPQHF
size: -; J: TRBJ2-7; V: TRBV20-1; D: -; DNA: TGCAGTGCGCCGGGAATTGCGGGGCAGTACTTC; CDR3: CSAPGIAGQYF
size: -; J: TRBJ2-1; V: TRBV28; D: -; DNA: TGTGCCAGCAGTTTTGGTAGCAATGAGCAGTTCTTC; CDR3: CASSFGSNEQFF
size: -; J: TRBJ1-2; V: TRBV6-1; D: TRBD1; DNA: TGTGCCAGCAGTGAAGCGCTGGGGACAGGGGAGGCCATGGAGGGTTTC; CDR3: CASSEALGTGEAMEGF
size: once; J: TRBJ2-2; V: TRBV9; D: -; DNA: TGTGCCAGCAGCGTGGCCGTCACCGGGGAGCTGTTTTTT; CDR3: CASSVAVTGELFF
size: once; J: TRBJ1-4; V: TRBV5-1; D: TRBD1; DNA: TGCGCCAGCAGCTTGGCCGGGACAGGGAATGAAAAACTGTTTTTT; CDR3: CASSLAGTGNEKLFF
size: -; J: TRBJ2-6; V: TRBV27; D: -; DNA: TGTGCCAGCACTACGGTCTCTGGGGCCAACGTCCTGACTTTC; CDR3: CASTTVSGANVLTF
size: -; J: TRBJ2-2; V: TRBV5-5; D: TRBD1; DNA: TGTGCCAGCAGCTCGCCCGGGGACAGCCGCACCGGGGAGCTGTTTTTT; CDR3: CASSSPGDSRTGELFF
size: -; J: TRBJ2-2; V: TRBV24-1; D: -; DNA: TGTGCCACCAGTGAACAGGGCCGGCGGGCCGGGGAGCTGTTTTTT; CDR3: CATSEQGRRAGELFF
size: -; J: TRBJ2-3; V: TRBV2; D: TRBD2; DNA: TGTGCCAGCAGCCCCCTTCTTAGCGGGGGGGGCCAAGATACGCAGTATTTT; CDR3: CASSPLLSGGGQDTQYF
size: few; J: TRBJ1-3; V: TRBV7-9; D: TRBD1; DNA: TGTGCCAGCAGCACTTCCGGGACAGCCTCTGGAAACACCATATATTTT; CDR3: CASSTSGTASGNTIYF
size: -; J: TRBJ2-1; V: TRBV7-2; D: -; DNA: TGTGCCAGCAGCCTGATACTTGCTAACAATGAGCAGTTCTTC; CDR3: CASSLILANNEQFF
size: -; J: TRBJ1-2; V: TRBV19; D: -; DNA: TGTGCCAGTAGTCCGAGCAGGGGCTATGGCTACACCTTC; CDR3: CASSPSRGYGYTF
size: -; J: TRBJ2-1; V: TRBV7-2; D: TRBD1; DNA: TGTGCCAGCAGCTTGGACAGGGGATCCTACAATGAGCAGTTCTTC; CDR3: CASSLDRGSYNEQFF
size: -; J: TRBJ2-6; V: TRBV4-3; D: TRBD1; DNA: TGCGCCAGCAGCCAAGAACAGGGGAATTACGCTGGGGCCAACGTCCTGACTTTC; CDR3: CASSQEQGNYAGANVLTF
size: -; J: TRBJ2-7; V: TRBV24-1; D: -; DNA: TGTGCCACCAGTGACCCTTCGCAACAGTCGTACGAGCAGTACTTC; CDR3: CATSDPSQQSYEQYF
size: -; J: TRBJ1-2; V: TRBV5-6; D: -; DNA: TGTGCCAGCAGCTTGGAGGGAGGAGCTCACGTTGGCTACACCTTC; CDR3: CASSLEGGAHVGYTF
size: -; J: TRBJ1-5; V: TRBV5-5; D: -; DNA: TGTGCCAGCAGCTTGTCAGTGGCCTTAAATCAGCCCCAGCATTTT; CDR3: CASSLSVALNQPQHF
size: -; J: TRBJ2-5; V: TRBV15; D: TRBD2; DNA: TGTGCCACCAGCGGAAGCGGGACTATACAAGAGACCCAGTACTTC; CDR3: CATSGSGTIQETQYF
size: -; J: TRBJ2-1; V: TRBV5-1; D: -; DNA: TGCGCCAGCAGCCTTGGACATTTCGTGTTCTTC; CDR3: CASSLGHFVFF
size: -; J: TRBJ2-5; V: TRBV15; D: -; DNA: TGTGCCACCAGCAGCGAGGAGGGTGGGACTCGAGAGACCCAGTACTTC; CDR3: CATSSEEGGTRETQYF
size: -; J: TRBJ1-5; V: TRBV28; D: TRBD1; DNA: TGTGCCGGGACTCCGGGACAGGGAACTAATCAGCCCCAGCATTTT; CDR3: CAGTPGQGTNQPQHF
size: -; J: TRBJ2-1; V: TRBV27; D: TRBD2; DNA: TGTGCCAGCGGGGGACTAAGTGAGCAGTTCTTC; CDR3: CASGGLSEQFF
size: -; J: TRBJ1-6; V: TRBV5-5; D: TRBD1; DNA: TGTGCCAGCAGCCCGGAGAACAGGGGTGGATCCTATAATTCACCCCTCCACTTT; CDR3: CASSPENRGGSYNSPLHF
size: -; J: TRBJ2-7; V: TRBV27; D: TRBD2; DNA: TGTGCCAGCAGTTTGAGGGAGGGCTACGAGCAGTACTTC; CDR3: CASSLREGYEQYF
size: -; J: TRBJ2-2; V: TRBV18; D: -; DNA: TGTGCCAGCTCTCCCCCGGGAGTATCCACCGGGGAGCTGTTTTTT; CDR3: CASSPPGVSTGELFF
size: -; J: TRBJ2-3; V: TRBV28; D: -; DNA: TGTGCCAGCAGTTTAATCAAGGGGCTCACAGATACGCAGTATTTT; CDR3: CASSLIKGLTDTQYF
size: -; J: TRBJ2-2; V: TRBV5-1; D: -; DNA: TGCGCCAGCAGCCCCGGACAGATCTACACCGGGGAGCTGTTTTTT; CDR3: CASSPGQIYTGELFF
size: -; J: TRBJ1-2; V: TRBV6-5; D: -; DNA: TGTGCCAGCAGTAAAAGCCGTGATGGCTACACCTTC; CDR3: CASSKSRDGYTF
size: -; J: TRBJ1-3; V: TRBV21-1; D: -; DNA: TGTGCCAGCAACTCACAGGTGTGTTCTGGAAACACCATATATTTT; CDR3: CASNSQVCSGNTIYF